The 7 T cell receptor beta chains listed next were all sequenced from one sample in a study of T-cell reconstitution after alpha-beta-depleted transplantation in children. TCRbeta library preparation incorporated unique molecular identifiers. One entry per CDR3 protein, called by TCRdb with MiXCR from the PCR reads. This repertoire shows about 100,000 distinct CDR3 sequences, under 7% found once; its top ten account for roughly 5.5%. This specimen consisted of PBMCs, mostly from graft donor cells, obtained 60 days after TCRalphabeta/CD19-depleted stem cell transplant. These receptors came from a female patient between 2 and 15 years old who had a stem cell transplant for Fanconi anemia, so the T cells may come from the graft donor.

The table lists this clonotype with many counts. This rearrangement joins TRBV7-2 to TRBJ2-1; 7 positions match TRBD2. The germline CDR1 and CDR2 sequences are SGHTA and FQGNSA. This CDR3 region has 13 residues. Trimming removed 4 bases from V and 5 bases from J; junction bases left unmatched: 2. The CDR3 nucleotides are TGTGCCAGCAGCTGGACTAGAAACAATGAGCAGTTCTTC. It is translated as CASSWTRNNEQFF.

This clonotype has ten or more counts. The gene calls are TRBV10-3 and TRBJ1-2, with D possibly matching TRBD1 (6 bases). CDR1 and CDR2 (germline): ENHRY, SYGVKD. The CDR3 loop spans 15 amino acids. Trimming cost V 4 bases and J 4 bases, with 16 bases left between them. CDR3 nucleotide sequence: TGTGCCATCAGTGGACACACAGGGCTGGGCTATGGCTACACCTTC. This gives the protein CAISGHTGLGYGYTF.

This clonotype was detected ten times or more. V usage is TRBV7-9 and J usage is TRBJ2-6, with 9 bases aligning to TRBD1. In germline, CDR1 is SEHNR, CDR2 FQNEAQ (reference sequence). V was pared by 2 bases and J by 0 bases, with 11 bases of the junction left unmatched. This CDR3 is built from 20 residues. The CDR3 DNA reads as TGTGCCAGCAGCTTAAGTACCGGGACAGGGAGTTTCTCTGGGGCCAACGTCCTGACTTTC. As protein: CASSLSTGTGSFSGANVLTF.

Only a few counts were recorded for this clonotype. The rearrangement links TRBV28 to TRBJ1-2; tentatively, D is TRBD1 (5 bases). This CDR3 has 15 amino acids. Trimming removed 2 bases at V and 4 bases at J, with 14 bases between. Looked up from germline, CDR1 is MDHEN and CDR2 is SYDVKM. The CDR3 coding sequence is TGTGCCAGCAGTTTAGGCGGGACGGCTTTCTATGGCTACACCTTC. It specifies CASSLGGTAFYGYTF.

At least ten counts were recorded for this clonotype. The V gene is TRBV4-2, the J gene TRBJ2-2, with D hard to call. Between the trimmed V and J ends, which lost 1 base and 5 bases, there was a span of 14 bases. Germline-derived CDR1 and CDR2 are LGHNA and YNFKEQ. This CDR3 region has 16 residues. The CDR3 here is CASSQVFGVDTGELFF. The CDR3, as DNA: TGTGCCAGCAGCCAAGTATTCGGAGTAGATACCGGGGAGCTGTTTTTT.

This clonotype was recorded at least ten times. CDR3 bases: TGCGCCAGCAGCCAAGAAGCTAGCGCAGATACGCAGTATTTT. It yields the protein CASSQEASADTQYF. The rearrangement uses TRBV4-1 and TRBJ2-3; possible D gene TRBD2, 6 bases. The CDR3 covers 14 residues. V dropped 0 bases and J dropped 4 bases, with 8 bases sitting between them. Germline V gives CDR1 MGHRA, CDR2 YSYEKL.

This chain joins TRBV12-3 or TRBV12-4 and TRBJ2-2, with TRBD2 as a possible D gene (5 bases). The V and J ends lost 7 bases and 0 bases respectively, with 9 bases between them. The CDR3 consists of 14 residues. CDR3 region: CASTALANTGELFF. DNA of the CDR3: TGTGCCAGCACCGCACTAGCGAACACCGGGGAGCTGTTTTTT.